This T cell receptor (beta chain) was sequenced for a study of T cells in Graves' hyperthyroidism and ophthalmopathy. Study in general: At initial diagnosis, before any treatment had begun, peripheral blood was obtained. Whole-study findings and limits: Most thyroid clonotypes that were expanded above 0.001 also turned up in blood.

Every diagnosis used clinical symptoms, serum thyroxine and TRAb, thyroid ultrasound and orbital computed tomography. From more than 9.5 ml of fresh peripheral blood, PBMCs were isolated. RNA transcripts served as the template for amplifying TCR beta CDR3 regions. When the TCR CDR3 underwent first-round RT-PCR, the HTBI primer set was used. Each CDR3 protein is one row after TCRdb ran MiXCR on the multiplex PCR reads. Here the sample spans approximately 400,000 distinct CDR3 sequences, around 13% being singletons. Per the germline V gene, CDR1 is MNHNS and CDR2 is SASEGT. The CDR3 spans 15 residues. Between the trimmed V and J ends, which lost 5 bases and 3 bases, there was a span of 16 bases. In its sample, this clonotype was seen many times. The antigen is unknown.

The sequence was collected from a woman aged 25 to 39 with Graves' ophthalmopathy. This rearrangement joins TRBV6-1 to TRBJ1-2; the D is unclear. Sequenced material: blood. CDR3 sequence reads: CASSHGPRNHYGYTF. The DNA of the CDR3 is TGTGCCAGCAGTCACGGGCCGCGAAACCACTATGGCTACACCTTC.